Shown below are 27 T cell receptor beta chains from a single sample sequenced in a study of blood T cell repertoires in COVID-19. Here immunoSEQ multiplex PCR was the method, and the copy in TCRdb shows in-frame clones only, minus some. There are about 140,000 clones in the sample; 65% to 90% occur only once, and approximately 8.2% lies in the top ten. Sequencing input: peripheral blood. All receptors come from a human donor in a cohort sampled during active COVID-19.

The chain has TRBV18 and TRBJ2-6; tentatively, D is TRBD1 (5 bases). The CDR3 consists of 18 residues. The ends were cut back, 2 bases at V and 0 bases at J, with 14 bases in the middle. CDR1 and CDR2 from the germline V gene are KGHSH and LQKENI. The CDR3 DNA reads TGTGCCAGCTCACCAAGTCGTGCAGGGCTCTCTGGGGCCAACGTCCTGACTTTC. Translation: CASSPSRAGLSGANVLTF.

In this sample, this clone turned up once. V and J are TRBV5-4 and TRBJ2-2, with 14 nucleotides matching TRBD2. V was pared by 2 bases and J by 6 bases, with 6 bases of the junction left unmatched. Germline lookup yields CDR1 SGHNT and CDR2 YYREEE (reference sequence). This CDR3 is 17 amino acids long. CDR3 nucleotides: TGTGCCAGCAGCTTTTCGGGACTAGCGGGAGCCTCCGGGGAGCTGTTTTTT. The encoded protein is CASSFSGLAGASGELFF.

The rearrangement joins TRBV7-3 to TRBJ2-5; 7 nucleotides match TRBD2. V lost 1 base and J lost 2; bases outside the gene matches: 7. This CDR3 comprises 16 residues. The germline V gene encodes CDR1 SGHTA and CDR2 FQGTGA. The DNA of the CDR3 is TGTGCCAGCAGCTTAATGGGAGGGGCAGAGCAAGAGACCCAGTACTTC. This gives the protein CASSLMGGAEQETQYF.

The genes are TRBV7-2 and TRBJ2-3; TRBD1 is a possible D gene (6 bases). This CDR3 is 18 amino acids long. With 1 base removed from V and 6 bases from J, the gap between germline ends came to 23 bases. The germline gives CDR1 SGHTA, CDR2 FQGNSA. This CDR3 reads CASSLEGVTLLTGDTQYF. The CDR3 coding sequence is TGTGCCAGCAGCTTAGAGGGGGTTACACTTCTGACGGGGGATACGCAGTATTTT.

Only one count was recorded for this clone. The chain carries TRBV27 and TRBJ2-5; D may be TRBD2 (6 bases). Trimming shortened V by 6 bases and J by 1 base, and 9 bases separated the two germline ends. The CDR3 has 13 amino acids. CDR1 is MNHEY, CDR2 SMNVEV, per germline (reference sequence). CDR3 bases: TGTGCCAGCAGGGACTACTCCCAAGAGACCCAGTACTTC. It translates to CASRDYSQETQYF.

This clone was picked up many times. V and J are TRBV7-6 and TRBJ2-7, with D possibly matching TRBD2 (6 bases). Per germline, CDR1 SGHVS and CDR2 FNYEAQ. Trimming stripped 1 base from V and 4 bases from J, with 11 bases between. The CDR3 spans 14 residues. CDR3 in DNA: TGTGCCAGCAGCTTAGTAGCGGCCCCTTACGAGCAGTACTTC. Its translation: CASSLVAAPYEQYF.

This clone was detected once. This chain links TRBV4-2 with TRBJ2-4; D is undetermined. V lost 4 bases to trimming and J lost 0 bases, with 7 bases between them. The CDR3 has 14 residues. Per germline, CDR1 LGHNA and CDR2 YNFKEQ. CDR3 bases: TGTGCCAGCAGCCGTCAGTTAGCCAAAAACATTCAGTACTTC. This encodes CASSRQLAKNIQYF.

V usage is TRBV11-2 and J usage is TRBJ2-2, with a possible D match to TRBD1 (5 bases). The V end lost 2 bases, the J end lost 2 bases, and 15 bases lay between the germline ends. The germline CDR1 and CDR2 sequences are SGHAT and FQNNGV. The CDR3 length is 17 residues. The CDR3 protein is CASSLWVDRLNTGELFF. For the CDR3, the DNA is TGTGCCAGCAGCTTATGGGTCGACAGACTCAACACCGGGGAGCTGTTTTTT.

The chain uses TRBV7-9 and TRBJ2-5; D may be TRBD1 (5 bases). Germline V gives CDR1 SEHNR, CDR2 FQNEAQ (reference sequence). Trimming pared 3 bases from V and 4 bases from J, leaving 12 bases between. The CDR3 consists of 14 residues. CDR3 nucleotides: TGTGCCAGCAGCTTTTCTATTGGGGCAGAGACCCAGTACTTC. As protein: CASSFSIGAETQYF.

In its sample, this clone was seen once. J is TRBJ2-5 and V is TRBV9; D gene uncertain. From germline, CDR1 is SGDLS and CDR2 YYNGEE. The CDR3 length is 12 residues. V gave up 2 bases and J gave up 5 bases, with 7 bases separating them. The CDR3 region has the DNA TGTGCCAGCAGCGTCGGTTCGGAGACCCAGTACTTC. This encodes CASSVGSETQYF. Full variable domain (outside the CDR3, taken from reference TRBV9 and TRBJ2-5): DSGVTQTPKHLITATGQRVTLRCSPRSGDLSVYWYQQSLDQGLQFLIQYYNGEERAKGNILERFSAQQFPDLHSELNLSSLELGDSALYFCASSVGSETQYFGPGTRLLVL.

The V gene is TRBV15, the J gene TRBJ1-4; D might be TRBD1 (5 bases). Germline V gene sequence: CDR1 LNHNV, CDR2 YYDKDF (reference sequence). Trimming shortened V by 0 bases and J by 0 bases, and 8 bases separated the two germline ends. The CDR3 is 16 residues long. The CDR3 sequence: CATSREWGATNEKLFF. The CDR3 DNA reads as TGTGCCACCAGCAGAGAATGGGGGGCAACTAATGAAAAACTGTTTTTT.

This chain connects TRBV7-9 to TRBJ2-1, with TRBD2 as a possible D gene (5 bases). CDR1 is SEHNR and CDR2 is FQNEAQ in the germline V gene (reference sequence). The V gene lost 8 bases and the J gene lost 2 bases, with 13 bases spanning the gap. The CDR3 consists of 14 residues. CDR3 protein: CASSRGSAYNEQFF. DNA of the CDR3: TGTGCCAGCTCCCGGGGTAGCGCCTACAATGAGCAGTTCTTC. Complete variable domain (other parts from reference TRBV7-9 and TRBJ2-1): DTGVSQNPRHKITKRGQNVTFRCDPISEHNRLYWYRQTLGQGPEFLTYFQNEAQLEKSRLLSDRFSAERPKGSFSTLEIQRTEQGDSAMYLCASSRGSAYNEQFFGPGTRLTVL.

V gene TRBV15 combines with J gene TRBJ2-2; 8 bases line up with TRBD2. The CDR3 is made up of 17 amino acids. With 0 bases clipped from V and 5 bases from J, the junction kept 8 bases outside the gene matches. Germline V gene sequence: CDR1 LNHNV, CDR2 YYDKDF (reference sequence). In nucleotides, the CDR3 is TGTGCCACCAGCAGAGACAGGAGCGGGAGCCGGACCGGGGAGCTGTTTTTT. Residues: CATSRDRSGSRTGELFF. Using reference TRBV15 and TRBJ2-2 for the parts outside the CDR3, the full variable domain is DAMVIQNPRYQVTQFGKPVTLSCSQTLNHNVMYWYQQKSSQAPKLLFHYYDKDFNNEADTPDNFQSRRPNTSFCFLDIRSPGLGDTAMYLCATSRDRSGSRTGELFFGEGSRLTVL.

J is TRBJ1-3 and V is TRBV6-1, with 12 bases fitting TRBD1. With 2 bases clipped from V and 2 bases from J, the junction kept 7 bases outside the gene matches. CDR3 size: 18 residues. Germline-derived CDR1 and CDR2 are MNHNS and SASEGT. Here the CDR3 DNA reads TGTGCCAGCAGTGAAAGGGACAGGGGGCTGGGGACTGGAAACACCATATATTTT. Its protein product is CASSERDRGLGTGNTIYF.

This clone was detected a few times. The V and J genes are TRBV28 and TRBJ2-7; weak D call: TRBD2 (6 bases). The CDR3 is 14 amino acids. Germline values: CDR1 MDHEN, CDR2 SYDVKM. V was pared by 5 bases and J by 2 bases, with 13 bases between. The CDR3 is CASSLAGTPYEQYF. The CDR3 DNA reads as TGTGCCAGCAGTCTGGCTGGGACTCCCTACGAGCAGTACTTC.

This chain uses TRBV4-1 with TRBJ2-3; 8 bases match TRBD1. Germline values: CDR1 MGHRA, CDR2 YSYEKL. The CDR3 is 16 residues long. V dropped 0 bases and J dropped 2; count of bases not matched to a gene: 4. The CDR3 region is CASSQDLGQVTDTQYF. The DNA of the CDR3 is TGCGCCAGCAGCCAAGATCTGGGACAGGTCACAGATACGCAGTATTTT.

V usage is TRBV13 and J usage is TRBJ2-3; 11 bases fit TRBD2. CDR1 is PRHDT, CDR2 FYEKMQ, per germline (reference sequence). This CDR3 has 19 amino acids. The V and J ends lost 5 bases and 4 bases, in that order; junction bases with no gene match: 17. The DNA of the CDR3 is TGTGCCAGCAGCGCTACGTACCGTACTAGCGGGAGTTTCCCAGATACGCAGTATTTT. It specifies CASSATYRTSGSFPDTQYF.

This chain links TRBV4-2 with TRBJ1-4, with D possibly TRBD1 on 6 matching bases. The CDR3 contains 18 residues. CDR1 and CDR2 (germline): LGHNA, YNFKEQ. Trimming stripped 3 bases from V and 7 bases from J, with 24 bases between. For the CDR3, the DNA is TGTGCCAGCAGCCATCCCGCTCAGGCAGGGGTTTGGGGTGAAAAACTGTTTTTT. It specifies CASSHPAQAGVWGEKLFF.

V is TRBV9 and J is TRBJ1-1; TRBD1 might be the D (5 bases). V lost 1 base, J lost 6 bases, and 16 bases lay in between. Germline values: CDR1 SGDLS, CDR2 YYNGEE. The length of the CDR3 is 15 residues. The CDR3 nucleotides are TGTGCCAGCAGCGTATCGTGGGGCGCAGGCCCTGAAGCTTTCTTT. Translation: CASSVSWGAGPEAFF.

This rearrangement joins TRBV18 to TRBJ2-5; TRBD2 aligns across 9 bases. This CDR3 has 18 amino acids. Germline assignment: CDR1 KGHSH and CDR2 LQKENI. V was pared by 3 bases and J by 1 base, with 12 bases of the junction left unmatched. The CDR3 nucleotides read TGTGCCAGCTCACCCTTGATAGCGGGAGTGGGGGTCCAAGAGACCCAGTACTTC. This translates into CASSPLIAGVGVQETQYF.

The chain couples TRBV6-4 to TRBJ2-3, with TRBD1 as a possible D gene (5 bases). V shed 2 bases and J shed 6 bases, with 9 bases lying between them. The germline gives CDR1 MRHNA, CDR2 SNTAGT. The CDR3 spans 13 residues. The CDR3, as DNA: TGTGCCAGCAGTGACGGTCCAGGGGATACGCAGTATTTT. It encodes CASSDGPGDTQYF.

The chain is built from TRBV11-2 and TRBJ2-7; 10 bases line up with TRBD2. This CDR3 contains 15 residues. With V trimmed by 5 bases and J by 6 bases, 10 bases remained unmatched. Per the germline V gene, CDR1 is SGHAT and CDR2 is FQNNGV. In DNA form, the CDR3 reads TGTGCCAGCAGCCACCCCGGGACTAGCGTCCGCGAGCAGTACTTC. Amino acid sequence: CASSHPGTSVREQYF. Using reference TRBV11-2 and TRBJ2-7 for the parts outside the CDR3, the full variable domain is EAGVAQSPRYKIIEKRQSVAFWCNPISGHATLYWYQQILGQGPKLLIQFQNNGVVDDSQLPKDRFSAERLKGVDSTLKIQPAKLEDSAVYLCASSHPGTSVREQYFGPGTRLTVT.

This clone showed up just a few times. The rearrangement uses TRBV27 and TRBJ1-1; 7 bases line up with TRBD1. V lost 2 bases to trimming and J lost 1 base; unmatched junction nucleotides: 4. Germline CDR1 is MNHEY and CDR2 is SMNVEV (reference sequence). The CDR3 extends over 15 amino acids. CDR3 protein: CASSLKDRRNTEAFF. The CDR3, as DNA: TGTGCCAGCAGTTTAAAGGACAGGAGGAACACTGAAGCTTTCTTT.

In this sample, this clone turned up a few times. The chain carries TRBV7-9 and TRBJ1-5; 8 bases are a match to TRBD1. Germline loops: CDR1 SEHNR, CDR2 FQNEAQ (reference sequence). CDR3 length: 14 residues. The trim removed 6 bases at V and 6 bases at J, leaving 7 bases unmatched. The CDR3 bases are TGTGCCAGCAGTGACACAGGGGGAGGTCAGCCCCAGCATTTT. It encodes CASSDTGGGQPQHF.

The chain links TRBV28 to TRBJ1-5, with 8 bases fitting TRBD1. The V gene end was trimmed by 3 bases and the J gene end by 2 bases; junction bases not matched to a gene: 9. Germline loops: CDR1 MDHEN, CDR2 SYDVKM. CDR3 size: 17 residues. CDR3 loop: CASSFAPPGGGNQPQHF. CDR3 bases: TGTGCCAGCAGTTTTGCCCCCCCAGGGGGCGGCAATCAGCCCCAGCATTTT.

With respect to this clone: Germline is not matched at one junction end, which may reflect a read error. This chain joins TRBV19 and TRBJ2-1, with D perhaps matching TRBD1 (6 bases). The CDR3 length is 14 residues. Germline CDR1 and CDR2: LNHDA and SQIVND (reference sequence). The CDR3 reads CASSIGGSQGWQIF. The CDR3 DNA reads TGTGCCAGTAGTATTGGGGGCAGTCAAGGGTGGCAAATCTTC.

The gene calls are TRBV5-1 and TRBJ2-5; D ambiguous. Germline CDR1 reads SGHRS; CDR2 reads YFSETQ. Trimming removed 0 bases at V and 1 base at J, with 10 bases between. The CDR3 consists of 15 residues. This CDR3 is CASSLESVTQETQYF. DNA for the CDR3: TGCGCCAGCAGCTTGGAGAGCGTCACCCAAGAGACCCAGTACTTC.